This entry is about one T cell receptor beta chain. This sample was included in a study of T cell responses to AZD1222 COVID-19 vaccine. Measured with immunoSEQ multiplex PCR; TCRdb has only the in-frame clones, and not every one. Of 33,000 or so clones detected, around 87% appear once; the ten largest clones hold approximately 14%. The CDR3 loop spans 15 amino acids. Trimming shortened V by 7 bases and J by 3 bases, and 17 bases separated the two germline ends. The germline V gene has CDR1 LNHDA and CDR2 SQIVND (reference sequence). The sequence was obtained from an adult who received the AZD1222 COVID-19 vaccine. The V gene is TRBV19, the J gene TRBJ2-3; maybe TRBD1 (6 bases). The input for sequencing was peripheral blood, taken 28 days after the second AZD1222 dose. CDR3 coding DNA: TGTGCCAGTAAGAGGGGCCCAGGGGAAACAGATACGCAGTATTTT. Translated: CASKRGPGETDTQYF. The full variable domain, completed using reference TRBV19 and TRBJ2-3, is DGGITQSPKYLFRKEGQNVTLSCEQNLNHDAMYWYRQDPGQGLRLIYYSQIVNDFQKGDIAEGYSVSREKKESFPLTVTSAQKNPTAFYLCASKRGPGETDTQYFGPGTRLTVL.